This passage covers 21 T cell receptor beta chains from one sample sequenced in a study of CD8+ T cells in alopecia areata. TCR sequencing used cDNA made by reverse transcription of extracted RNA. Using immunoSEQ multiplex PCR, the repertoire was profiled, and TCRdb retains in-frame clones only, with some absent. The repertoire has approximately 210,000 clones, 66% of them found once; the top ten carry over 1%. The treatment was: oral pan-JAK inhibitor, 5-10 mg twice daily. This specimen was CD4+ T cells sorted from blood, taken around week 44, from a patient treated with tofacitinib. Source of these receptors: a human donor with alopecia areata.

The rearrangement uses TRBV25-1 and TRBJ2-1, with D perhaps matching TRBD1 (6 bases). V was pared by 9 bases and J by 4 bases, with 13 bases between. The CDR3 is 13 residues long. Per the germline V gene, CDR1 is MGHDK and CDR2 is SYGVNS. As DNA, the CDR3 is TGTGCCAGTAGGGACATTGTATACAATGAGCAGTTCTTC. Protein: CASRDIVYNEQFF.

This clone has just a few counts. CDR3 DNA sequence: TGTGCCAGCAGCCCCGGGGGGAGAGCTCGAGGCTACACCTTC. Translating it yields CASSPGGRARGYTF. The V gene is TRBV6-5, the J gene TRBJ1-2, with D perhaps TRBD1 (5 bases). This CDR3 spans 14 amino acids. V dropped 6 bases and J dropped 8 bases, with 19 bases sitting between them. Germline-derived CDR1 and CDR2 are MNHEY and SVGAGI.

This clone appeared a few times. V gene TRBV5-1 combines with J gene TRBJ2-7; 9 bases line up with TRBD1. V dropped 4 bases and J dropped 3; count of bases not matched to a gene: 11. The CDR3 has 16 residues. Germline assignment: CDR1 SGHRS and CDR2 YFSETQ. CDR3 nucleotide sequence: TGCGCCAGCAGCATTACCCACGGGACAGGGCTCTACGAGCAGTACTTC. Translating it yields CASSITHGTGLYEQYF.

In its sample, this clone was seen a few times. This chain connects TRBV19 to TRBJ1-5; the D is unclear. The CDR3 extends over 17 amino acids. Germline V CDR1 and CDR2: LNHDA, SQIVND (reference sequence). The ends were cut back, 5 bases at V and 2 bases at J, with 19 bases in the middle. CDR3 in amino acids: CASSSRTGLGGNQPQHF. The CDR3 coding sequence is TGTGCCAGTAGTTCTCGGACGGGCTTGGGAGGCAATCAGCCCCAGCATTTT. Based on the CDR3 plus reference TRBV19 and TRBJ1-5, the full variable domain is DGGITQSPKYLFRKEGQNVTLSCEQNLNHDAMYWYRQDPGQGLRLIYYSQIVNDFQKGDIAEGYSVSREKKESFPLTVTSAQKNPTAFYLCASSSRTGLGGNQPQHFGDGTRLSIL.

This clone was detected only once. The chain joins TRBV14 to TRBJ1-1; D gene uncertain. Germline values: CDR1 SGHDN, CDR2 FVKESK. V was trimmed by 3 bases and J by 2 bases, leaving 7 bases between them. This CDR3 is 13 amino acids long. The CDR3 nucleotides read TGTGCCAGCAGCCAGAAGAGAAACACTGAAGCTTTCTTT. Translation: CASSQKRNTEAFF.

This chain connects TRBV29-1 to TRBJ1-1, with 7 bases aligning to TRBD1. V lost 4 bases to trimming and J lost 5 bases; unmatched junction nucleotides: 10. From germline, CDR1 is SQVTM and CDR2 ANQGSEA. The CDR3 extends over 14 amino acids. CDR3 in amino acids: CSVAPGGSRTEAFF. DNA for the CDR3: TGCAGCGTTGCTCCAGGGGGTTCGAGAACTGAAGCTTTCTTT.

This chain uses TRBV28 with TRBJ2-5; 7 bases map to TRBD1. This CDR3 spans 14 amino acids. From germline, CDR1 is MDHEN and CDR2 SYDVKM. The V segment lost 5 bases and the J segment 3 bases; nucleotides outside the gene matches: 6. CDR3 protein: CASSMDRREETQYF. The CDR3 DNA reads as TGTGCCAGCAGTATGGACAGGCGCGAAGAGACCCAGTACTTC.

The rearrangement uses TRBV2 and TRBJ1-6, with D tentatively TRBD1 (5 bases). The CDR3 loop spans 14 amino acids. The V end was cut by 6 bases, the J end by 9 bases, with 15 bases between. The germline V gene has CDR1 SNHLY and CDR2 FYNNEI. CDR3 DNA: TGTGCCAGCAGGTTCCGGGACGGACTTTCACCCCTCCACTTT. Translation: CASRFRDGLSPLHF.

A few counts support this clone. The chain is built from TRBV18 and TRBJ2-3; D is unresolved. The V gene's germline CDR1 is KGHSH and CDR2 LQKENI. The length of the CDR3 is 14 residues. V was pared by 0 bases and J by 6 bases, with 10 bases between. CDR3: CASSPPDRSDTQYF. The CDR3 region has the DNA TGTGCCAGCTCACCACCGGACCGGTCGGATACGCAGTATTTT.

The rearrangement links TRBV30 to TRBJ2-5; weak D call: TRBD2 (6 bases). V lost 2 bases and J lost 3, with 22 bases in between. The V gene's germline CDR1 is GTSNPN and CDR2 SVGIG (reference sequence). The CDR3 has 17 amino acids. The DNA for the CDR3 is TGTGCCTGGAGTTCTCACGGGGGAGTGGGCCTCGAAGAGACCCAGTACTTC. Translated, it gives CAWSSHGGVGLEETQYF.

This chain uses TRBV5-1 with TRBJ2-6; D remains unclear. Germline CDR1 reads SGHRS; CDR2 reads YFSETQ. Trimming pared 3 bases from V and 0 bases from J, leaving 7 bases between. This CDR3 has 15 residues. CDR3: CASSSPPSGANVLTF. Here the CDR3 DNA reads TGCGCCAGCAGCTCCCCCCCCTCTGGGGCCAACGTCCTGACTTTC. The full variable domain, rest sourced from reference TRBV5-1 and TRBJ2-6, is KAGVTQTPRYLIKTRGQQVTLSCSPISGHRSVSWYQQTPGQGLQFLFEYFSETQRNKGNFPGRFSGRQFSNSRSEMNVSTLELGDSALYLCASSSPPSGANVLTFGAGSRLTVL.

This clone was detected once. CDR3 residues: CSVKGMNTGELFF. CDR3 bases: TGCAGCGTGAAGGGAATGAACACCGGGGAGCTGTTTTTT. The chain is built from TRBV29-1 and TRBJ2-2; D gene ambiguous. The CDR3 is 13 amino acids. CDR1 and CDR2 from the germline V gene are SQVTM and ANQGSEA. Trimming took off 6 bases at V and 1 base at J, with 9 bases between the two ends.

The rearrangement joins TRBV19 to TRBJ1-1, with no clear D. The CDR3 spans 15 residues. The ends were cut back, 5 bases at V and 1 base at J, with 14 bases in the middle. Germline CDR1 and CDR2: LNHDA and SQIVND (reference sequence). CDR3 protein: CASSASGGGNTEAFF. The DNA of the CDR3 is TGTGCCAGTAGTGCCTCCGGTGGAGGGAACACTGAAGCTTTCTTT.

Details on this clone: A much bigger clone sits one base away, suggesting this may be a read error. This chain links TRBV7-9 with TRBJ2-3; D not certain. This CDR3 spans 14 amino acids. Deletions cut 1 base from V and 1 base from J, with 6 bases between. Germline-derived CDR1 and CDR2 are SEHNR and FQNEAQ (reference sequence). The CDR3 reads CASSLDWGTDTQYF. In nucleotides, the CDR3 is TGTGCCAGCAGCTTAGATTGGGGCACAGATACGCAGTATTTT. The full variable domain, in which reference TRBV7-9 and TRBJ2-3 provide the parts outside the CDR3, is DTGVSQNPRHKITKRGQNVTFRCDPISEHNRLYWYRQTLGQGPEFLTYFQNEAQLEKSRLLSDRFSAERPKGSFSTLEIQRTEQGDSAMYLCASSLDWGTDTQYFGPGTRLTVL.

J is TRBJ2-1 and V is TRBV7-2; 10 bases line up with TRBD2. Germline-derived CDR1 and CDR2 are SGHTA and FQGNSA. Unmatched junction bases numbered 4, after V lost 0 bases and J lost 2 bases. The CDR3 contains 17 residues. The CDR3 DNA is TGTGCCAGCAGCTTAGCGCGTCTAGCGGGGGCCTACAATGAGCAGTTCTTC. It is translated as CASSLARLAGAYNEQFF.

The chain combines TRBV2 with TRBJ1-2; perhaps TRBD1 as D (5 bases). The germline gives CDR1 SNHLY, CDR2 FYNNEI. Trimming took off 6 bases at V and 7 bases at J, with 15 bases between the two ends. CDR3 length: 13 residues. CDR3 in amino acids: CASRGTGMGGYTF. For the CDR3, the DNA is TGTGCCAGCAGGGGGACCGGGATGGGTGGCTACACCTTC.

A few counts support this clone. The chain recombines TRBV20-1 with TRBJ2-3; no clear D. Germline CDR1 and CDR2: DFQATT and SNEGSKA (reference sequence). This CDR3 is 10 amino acids long. CDR3 protein: CSIRADTQYF. In DNA form, the CDR3 reads TGCAGCATACGAGCAGATACGCAGTATTTT.

In the case of this clone: The identical CDR3 is also encoded by other nucleotide sequences in the sample. V is TRBV29-1 and J is TRBJ2-6; D is possibly TRBD1 (5 bases). The CDR3 totals 13 residues. V was clipped by 6 bases and J by 0 bases, with 6 bases between them. CDR1 is SQVTM and CDR2 is ANQGSEA in the germline V gene. DNA for the CDR3: TGCAGCGTAACAGGCTCTGGGGCCAACGTCCTGACTTTC. This sequence encodes CSVTGSGANVLTF.

This rearrangement joins TRBV29-1 to TRBJ2-7; the D gene could be TRBD1 or TRBD2 (5 bases each). This CDR3 region has 14 residues. Germline loops: CDR1 SQVTM, CDR2 ANQGSEA. The germline V and J ends were trimmed by 4 bases and 5 bases, with 18 bases remaining between them. The CDR3 loop is CSVGARWDAHEQYF. In DNA, the CDR3 is TGCAGCGTTGGGGCCAGATGGGACGCCCACGAGCAGTACTTC.

The genes are TRBV12-5 and TRBJ1-5; D not resolved. This CDR3 spans 13 amino acids. The germline gives CDR1 LGHNT, CDR2 FRNRAP. V lost 6 bases to trimming and J lost 3 bases, with 9 bases between them. CDR3 DNA: TGTGCTAGTGGGAGCCGGGACAATCAGCCCCAGCATTTT. This encodes CASGSRDNQPQHF.

This clone was detected only once. The chain couples TRBV30 to TRBJ1-6; perhaps TRBD1 as D (5 bases). The V end lost 4 bases, the J end lost 6 bases, and 13 bases lay between the germline ends. The CDR3 sequence is 14 residues long. Germline loops: CDR1 GTSNPN, CDR2 SVGIG (reference sequence). The CDR3 spells CAWNKGLLNSPLHF. DNA for the CDR3: TGTGCCTGGAATAAGGGACTGCTTAATTCACCCCTCCACTTT.